This T cell receptor beta chain emerged from a study of human T cells and chemical hapten exposure. Whole-study context: The patient population, which was mostly female, had alopecia areata, totalis or universalis.

As to time point: pre-sensitization, week 0. Indicated treatment: therapeutic diphenylcyclopropenone sensitization with weekly scalp DPC. There are many counts of this clonotype. Authors' analysis steps: Samples had a median of 95,638 TCRs, ranging 23,224 to 690,600. TCRdb re-called the RACE reads with MiXCR, one entry per CDR3 protein. The V and J calls and clone size come from TCRdb's table, not from the authors' own analysis. In the table there are roughly 380,000 distinct CDR3 sequences, roughly 4.6% of which are singletons. Germline CDR1 MGHDK, CDR2 SYGVNS. The V gene lost 2 bases and the J gene lost 7 bases, with 15 bases spanning the gap. The length of the CDR3 is 15 residues.

V gene TRBV25-1 combines with J gene TRBJ2-4; D unresolved. This clonotype was sampled from a woman aged 50 to 60 with alopecia areata. Some clones in this sample may be carry-over from other donors' samples. Sequences were derived from whole blood, sampled in connection with sensitization to the hapten diphenylcyclopropenone (DPC). CDR3 region: CASSEGQPGNNIQYF. The CDR3, as DNA: TGTGCCAGCAGTGAAGGGCAGCCGGGTAATAACATTCAGTACTTC.